The 2 T cell receptor beta chains listed next were all sequenced from one sample in a study of T cell changes during pregnancy in multiple sclerosis. Clones were sequenced by immunoSEQ multiplex PCR, and TCRdb holds only the in-frame ones, with some missing. The data contain approximately 87,000 clones, around nine tenths of them singletons. The material sequenced was CD4+ T cells from peripheral blood mononuclear cells, taken in the second trimester of pregnancy. The origin of the receptors is a female donor with multiple sclerosis, enrolled in a pregnancy study.

This chain connects TRBV6-6 to TRBJ1-2; 7 bases are a match to TRBD1. The CDR3 has 14 residues. Germline lookup yields CDR1 MNHNY and CDR2 SVGAGI (reference sequence). J gave up 4 bases and V 4 bases, and 6 bases lay outside the gene matches. The CDR3 region is CASSSTGPSYGYTF. In nucleotides, the CDR3 is TGTGCCAGCAGTTCGACAGGGCCAAGCTATGGCTACACCTTC.

V is TRBV13 and J is TRBJ1-6; TRBD1 matches 9 bases. The CDR3 is 16 amino acids. CDR1 and CDR2 (germline): PRHDT, FYEKMQ (reference sequence). V shed 5 bases and J 6 bases; nucleotides not matched to a gene: 8. The CDR3 DNA follows: TGTGCCAGCAGCGTTAACAGGGGGCAGGCTAATTCACCCCTCCACTTT. Protein sequence: CASSVNRGQANSPLHF.